This TCR beta chain was sequenced for a study of radiotherapy plus CTLA-4 blockade in lung cancer (dated by TCRdb to 2016 to 2019). General notes on the study: Among the enrolled patients, about 19% had an objective response, and roughly 30% reached disease control. The investigation overall reported the following: TCR clones derived from tumors expanded in peripheral blood after treatment with radiotherapy and ipilimumab. Increased serum interferon-beta after radiation, together with early dynamic changes in blood T cell clones, were reported to be the strongest predictors of response.

The protocol used for the library was the immunoSEQ multiplex PCR assay. TCRdb holds this immuneACCESS table with in-frame rearrangements only. Some clones are missing; in checked studies, unresolved V genes explain under half, and the rest has no known cause. Recorded for this sample are 60,000 to 85,000 clones; around 90% of them occurred a single time. 0.87% of the sample is held by the ten biggest clonotypes. The study tested focal radiation therapy combined with CTLA-4 blockade (ipilimumab) in patients with chemo-refractory metastatic non-small-cell lung cancer. In the case of this clone: Its antigen has not been determined. The input lacks base qualities; no much larger clone sits a single base away.

The CDR3 measures 13 amino acids from cysteine to phenylalanine. Here the CDR3 DNA is all that survives: 39 bases in frame from base 1. The germline V gene gives CDR1 as SNHLY and CDR2 as FYNNEI. Trimming at the junction amounts to 8 bases on V and 3 bases on J, and the germline ends lie 12 bases apart. The sequenced sample was peripheral blood, obtained from a patient treated with radiotherapy plus ipilimumab. The chain couples TRBV2 to TRBJ2-3; the D gene lacks a confident call. The source of this sequence is a human donor with non-small cell lung cancer who had stable disease on radiotherapy plus ipilimumab. The DNA reads as follows: TGTGCCAGCGAGTTCTTTCGAACAGATACGCAGTATTTT. Translated, it reads CASEFFRTDTQYF.